Shown below are 20 T cell receptor beta chains from a single sample sequenced in a study of blood T cell repertoires in COVID-19. Using immunoSEQ multiplex PCR, the repertoire was profiled, and TCRdb retains in-frame clones only, with some absent. The sample records tens of thousands of clones, approximately 88% being singletons. Specimen: peripheral blood. Every receptor here comes from a man between 35 and 55 years old with acute or convalescent COVID-19.

The chain recombines TRBV19 with TRBJ1-5; D is ambiguous. The CDR3 loop spans 13 amino acids. The germline V gene encodes CDR1 LNHDA and CDR2 SQIVND (reference sequence). V was cut by 0 bases and J by 6 bases, with 6 bases left in between. Here the CDR3 DNA reads TGTGCCAGTAGTATAGAGAGGGTTCAGCCCCAGCATTTT. It specifies CASSIERVQPQHF.

CDR3 bases: TGTGCCAGCAGCTTAGCGAACGGAGATACGCAGTATTTT. Translating it yields CASSLANGDTQYF. V and J are TRBV7-6 and TRBJ2-3; no reliable D call. Germline CDR1 SGHVS, CDR2 FNYEAQ. The CDR3 runs to 13 residues. Trimming pared 0 bases from V and 5 bases from J, leaving 6 bases between.

The gene calls are TRBV30 and TRBJ2-2; possibly TRBD2 for D (5 bases). The germline CDR1 and CDR2 sequences are GTSNPN and SVGIG (reference sequence). The V end lost 4 bases, the J end lost 0 bases, and 9 bases lay between the germline ends. This CDR3 region has 14 residues. CDR3: CAWKRTSNTGELFF. The CDR3 bases are TGTGCCTGGAAGCGGACCTCGAACACCGGGGAGCTGTTTTTT.

As for this clone: Germline is not matched at one junction end, which may reflect a read error. The chain links TRBV7-7 to TRBJ2-3, with D tentatively TRBD1 (5 bases). The CDR3 is 14 amino acids. CDR1 is SSHAT, CDR2 FNYEAQ, per germline (reference sequence). DNA for the CDR3: TGTGCTAGCAGCTTATCTTCAGGGATACATCCGCAGTATTTT. It encodes CASSLSSGIHPQYF. Full variable domain (remainder filled in from reference TRBV7-7 and TRBJ2-3): GAGVSQSPRYKVTKRGQDVTLRCDPISSHATLYWYQQALGQGPEFLTYFNYEAQPDKSGLPSDRFSAERPEGSISTLTIQRTEQRDSAMYRCASSLSSGIHPQYFGPGTRLTVL.

The CDR3 region has the DNA TGTGCCAGCAGAGGGACAGCCTACGAGCAGTACTTC. This sequence encodes CASRGTAYEQYF. The rearrangement uses TRBV7-9 and TRBJ2-7, with 7 nucleotides matching TRBD1. The ends lost 6 bases at V and 2 bases at J; junction bases unmatched: 1. Per germline, CDR1 SEHNR and CDR2 FQNEAQ (reference sequence). This CDR3 has 12 residues.

The V call is TRBV19, the J call TRBJ1-2; TRBD1 matches at 10 bases. Germline CDR1 reads LNHDA; CDR2 reads SQIVND (reference sequence). Germline trimming cut 2 bases from V and 7 bases from J; bases unmatched to any gene: 4. This CDR3 contains 14 residues. The CDR3 loop is CASSIRRDRGGYTF. CDR3 DNA: TGTGCCAGTAGTATACGGCGGGACAGGGGTGGCTACACCTTC.

CDR3 DNA sequence: TGTGCCAGCAGCTTGGCCCGGACACCCAACTTCTATAATTCACCCCTCCACTTT. Its translation: CASSLARTPNFYNSPLHF. This chain uses TRBV5-6 with TRBJ1-6, with D tentatively TRBD1 (5 bases). In germline, CDR1 is SGHDT, CDR2 YYEEEE. The V end was cut by 0 bases, the J end by 3 bases, with 16 bases between. The length of the CDR3 is 18 residues.

There are a few counts of this clone. The V call is TRBV19, the J call TRBJ1-1, with a weak D call TRBD1 (6 bases). The CDR3 spans 15 residues. Between the trimmed V and J ends, which lost 4 bases and 0 bases, there was a span of 12 bases. Per the germline V gene, CDR1 is LNHDA and CDR2 is SQIVND (reference sequence). The CDR3 DNA reads TGTGCCAGTAGTAGCCGAGGGGGAATGAACACTGAAGCTTTCTTT. This codes for CASSSRGGMNTEAFF.

The genes are TRBV9 and TRBJ2-1; 13 bases agree with TRBD2. The CDR3 loop spans 16 amino acids. Germline CDR1 SGDLS, CDR2 YYNGEE. V lost 4 bases, J lost 9 bases, and 10 bases stayed unmatched. The CDR3 region is CASSPTGLAGDGEQFF. CDR3 nucleotides: TGTGCCAGCAGCCCCACAGGACTAGCGGGAGACGGTGAGCAGTTCTTC.

This clone is a singleton in its sample. Other DNA sequences in this sample translate to the same CDR3. The chain recombines TRBV3-1 (or the pseudogene TRBV3-2) with TRBJ2-3; D is uncertain. V was trimmed by 0 bases and J by 5 bases, leaving 3 bases between them. Germline assignment: CDR1 LGHDT and CDR2 YNNKEL (reference sequence). The CDR3 has 12 residues. The CDR3 loop is CASSQDRDTQYF. CDR3 nucleotide sequence: TGTGCCAGCAGCCAAGACAGAGATACGCAGTATTTT.

The chain combines TRBV30 with TRBJ2-7, with 10 positions matching TRBD2. The CDR3 extends over 15 amino acids. V was pared by 3 bases and J by 0 bases, with 5 bases of the junction left unmatched. In germline, CDR1 is GTSNPN, CDR2 SVGIG (reference sequence). This CDR3 reads CAWRVKREGSYEQYF. CDR3 nucleotide sequence: TGTGCCTGGAGAGTGAAGCGGGAGGGCTCCTACGAGCAGTACTTC.

This clone was seen only once. The rearrangement joins TRBV24-1 to TRBJ2-1, with a weak D call TRBD2 (6 bases). Germline V gene sequence: CDR1 KGHDR, CDR2 SFDVKD. The ends were cut back, 4 bases at V and 5 bases at J, with 11 bases in the middle. The CDR3 covers 14 residues. The DNA of the CDR3 is TGTGCCACCAGTGACACAGCGGGCCACAATGAGCAGTTCTTC. It codes for CATSDTAGHNEQFF.

The chain has TRBV27 and TRBJ1-2; 10 bases are shared with TRBD1. J lost 5 bases, V lost 4 bases, and 7 bases had no gene match. The CDR3 totals 15 residues. The germline V gene encodes CDR1 MNHEY and CDR2 SMNVEV (reference sequence). CDR3 nucleotide sequence: TGTGCCAGCAGTTCTGCCGGGACAGGGGAGTATGGCTACACCTTC. It specifies CASSSAGTGEYGYTF.

The chain combines TRBV11-3 with TRBJ2-3; D not resolved. This CDR3 spans 12 amino acids. V dropped 5 bases and J dropped 2 bases, with 5 bases sitting between them. CDR1 and CDR2 from the germline V gene are SGHNT and YENEEA. The CDR3 nucleotides read TGTGCCAGCAGCGAACACACAGATACGCAGTATTTT. Residues: CASSEHTDTQYF.

The chain has TRBV11-2 and TRBJ2-3; D is ambiguous. Trimming left V 1 base short and J 0 bases short, with 11 bases between. The CDR3 extends over 16 amino acids. Per the germline V gene, CDR1 is SGHAT and CDR2 is FQNNGV. The DNA of the CDR3 is TGTGCCAGCAGCTTAGTTTGGGCACTGAGCACAGATACGCAGTATTTT. Its protein is CASSLVWALSTDTQYF.

The V call is TRBV12-3 or TRBV12-4, the J call TRBJ2-3, with 7 bases that match TRBD2. After removal of 5 bases from V and 6 bases from J, the junction contained 5 bases not matched to a gene. The CDR3 spans 13 residues. CDR3 coding DNA: TGTGCCAGCAGTGGACTAGGTGCCGATACGCAGTATTTT. This sequence encodes CASSGLGADTQYF.

This sequence joins TRBV4-2 and TRBJ1-3, with D perhaps TRBD1 (6 bases). This CDR3 has 15 amino acids. V was trimmed by 0 bases and J by 0 bases, leaving 6 bases between them. Germline assignment: CDR1 LGHNA and CDR2 YNFKEQ. CDR3 bases: TGTGCCAGCAGCCAAGAGGACAGCTCTGGAAACACCATATATTTT. Translated: CASSQEDSSGNTIYF.

The chain joins TRBV6-5 to TRBJ2-7; 7 positions match TRBD1. The germline V gene has CDR1 MNHEY and CDR2 SVGAGI. The CDR3 is made up of 14 amino acids. V was pared by 2 bases and J by 1 base, with 2 bases of the junction left unmatched. CDR3 sequence reads: CASSYGGQSYEQYF. CDR3 in DNA: TGTGCCAGCAGTTACGGGGGACAGTCCTACGAGCAGTACTTC.

The chain carries TRBV11-3 and TRBJ1-1, with unresolved D. This CDR3 comprises 12 residues. Germline-derived CDR1 and CDR2 are SGHNT and YENEEA. The germline V and J ends were trimmed by 8 bases and 1 base, with 8 bases remaining between them. Here the CDR3 DNA reads TGTGCCAGCGGAAACAGGAACACTGAAGCTTTCTTT. Protein product: CASGNRNTEAFF.

This clone occurred once. The V and J genes are TRBV7-2 and TRBJ2-3, with a possible D match to TRBD2 (6 bases). V was shortened by 5 bases and J by 2 bases, with 17 bases between the two germline ends. CDR1 and CDR2 from the germline V gene are SGHTA and FQGNSA. The CDR3 length is 16 residues. CDR3 amino acids: CASSVASATATDTQYF. The CDR3 DNA is TGTGCCAGCAGCGTGGCTAGCGCCACAGCCACAGATACGCAGTATTTT.